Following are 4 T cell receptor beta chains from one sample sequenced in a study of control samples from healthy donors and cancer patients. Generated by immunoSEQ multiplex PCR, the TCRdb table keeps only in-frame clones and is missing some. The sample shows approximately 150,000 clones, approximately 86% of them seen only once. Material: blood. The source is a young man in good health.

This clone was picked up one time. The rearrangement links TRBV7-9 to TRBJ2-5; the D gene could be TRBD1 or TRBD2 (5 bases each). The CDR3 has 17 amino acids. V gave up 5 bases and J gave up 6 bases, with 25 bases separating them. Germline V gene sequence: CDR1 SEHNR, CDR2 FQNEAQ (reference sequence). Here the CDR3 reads CASSRVDGTHQPQTQYF. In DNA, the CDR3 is TGTGCCAGCAGCCGCGTTGACGGGACGCACCAACCTCAGACCCAGTACTTC.

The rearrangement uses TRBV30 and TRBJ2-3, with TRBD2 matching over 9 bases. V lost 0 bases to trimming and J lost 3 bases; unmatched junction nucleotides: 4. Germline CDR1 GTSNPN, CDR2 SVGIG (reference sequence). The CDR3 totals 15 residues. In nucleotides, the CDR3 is TGTGCCTGGAGTGTAGGTAGCGGGGGAACAGATACGCAGTATTTT. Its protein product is CAWSVGSGGTDTQYF.

Written as DNA, the CDR3 is TGTGCCAGCAGTCATACAGGGAACACTGAAGCTTTCTTT. It codes for CASSHTGNTEAFF. The gene calls are TRBV27 and TRBJ1-1, with TRBD1 as a possible D gene (5 bases). The CDR3 is made up of 13 amino acids. The V end lost 5 bases, the J end lost 1 base, and 8 bases lay between the germline ends. CDR1 MNHEY and CDR2 SMNVEV come from the germline V gene (reference sequence).

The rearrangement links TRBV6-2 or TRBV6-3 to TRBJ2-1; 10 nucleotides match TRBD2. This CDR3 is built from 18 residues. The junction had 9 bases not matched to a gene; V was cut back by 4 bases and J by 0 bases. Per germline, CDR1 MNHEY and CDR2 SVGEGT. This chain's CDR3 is CASSSRLAGRSSYNEQFF. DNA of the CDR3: TGTGCCAGCAGTTCCCGACTAGCGGGCAGGAGCTCCTACAATGAGCAGTTCTTC.